These 2 T cell receptor beta chains share one sample of origin, sequenced in a study of T cell responses to AZD1222 COVID-19 vaccine. Assay used: immunoSEQ multiplex PCR; TCRdb lists only in-frame clones, some missing. This table has 45,000 or so clones, 83% appearing once. The sequenced sample was peripheral blood, obtained on day 0 of AZD1222 vaccination. Receptors were obtained from an adult in good health.

V and J are TRBV19 and TRBJ1-5, with D possibly matching TRBD1 (5 bases). Germline values: CDR1 LNHDA, CDR2 SQIVND (reference sequence). V lost 3 bases and J 0 bases, leaving 21 bases between the germline ends. The CDR3 runs to 19 residues. CDR3 nucleotide sequence: TGTGCCAGTAGTATCCAAACTTTTGACAGCCTTTATAGCAATCAGCCCCAGCATTTT. This encodes CASSIQTFDSLYSNQPQHF.

The gene calls are TRBV29-1 and TRBJ1-6; 8 bases fit TRBD1. V shed 5 bases and J 6 bases; nucleotides not matched to a gene: 3. CDR1 and CDR2 (germline): SQVTM, ANQGSEA. The CDR3 length is 13 residues. CDR3 in DNA: TGCAGCGTTTCCGACAGGGGTAATTCACCCCTCCACTTT. It translates to CSVSDRGNSPLHF.